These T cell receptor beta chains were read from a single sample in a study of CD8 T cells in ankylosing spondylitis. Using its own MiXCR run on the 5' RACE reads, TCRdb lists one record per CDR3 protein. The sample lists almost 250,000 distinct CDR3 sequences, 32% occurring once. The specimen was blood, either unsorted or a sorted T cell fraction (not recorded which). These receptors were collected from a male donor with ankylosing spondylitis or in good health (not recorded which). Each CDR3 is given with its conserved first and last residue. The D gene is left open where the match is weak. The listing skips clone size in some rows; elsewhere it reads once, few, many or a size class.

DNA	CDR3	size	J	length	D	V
TGTGCCAGCAGCTTATTTAGCGGGGGGGCAGATACGCAGTATTTT	CASSLFSGGADTQYF	-	TRBJ2-3	15	TRBD2	TRBV11-3
TGTGCCAGCAGTTACTCGCCCAGCAACTATGGCTACACCTTC	CASSYSPSNYGYTF	-	TRBJ1-2	14	-	TRBV6-5
TGTGCCAGCAGAAGGGGGGCCGGGGAGCTGTTTTTT	CASRRGAGELFF	many	TRBJ2-2	12	-	TRBV12-3/TRBV12-4
TGCAGTGCTAGCGGGGGGGCCGTGTATGAGCAGTTCTTC	CSASGGAVYEQFF	-	TRBJ2-1	13	TRBD2	TRBV20-1
TGCAGTGCTAGGTTCCTCCTAGGCTCTGGGGCCAACGTCCTGACTTTC	CSARFLLGSGANVLTF	-	TRBJ2-6	16	-	TRBV20-1
TGCGCCAGCAGCTGGACTAGCTTGATGATGGGTACGCAGTATTTT	CASSWTSLMMGTQYF	-	TRBJ2-3	15	TRBD2	TRBV5-1
TGTGCCAGCAGCACCCTTCGGGGCACTGAAGCTTTCTTT	CASSTLRGTEAFF	-	TRBJ1-1	13	-	TRBV13
TGTGCCAGCAGTAGTAACAGGGTTACCGAGCAGTACTTC	CASSSNRVTEQYF	-	TRBJ2-7	13	-	TRBV12-3/TRBV12-4
TGCATCCTGGGGGGCTACACCTTC	CILGGYTF	-	TRBJ1-2	8	-	TRBV29-1
TGCGCCAGCGGGACAGGGGGGGGAGATGAGCAGTTCTTC	CASGTGGGDEQFF	-	TRBJ2-1	13	TRBD1	TRBV5-1
TGTGCCAGCAGCTTAGGGCCAGGGGGCTTGAACGGGGAGCTGTTTTTT	CASSLGPGGLNGELFF	-	TRBJ2-2	16	TRBD1	TRBV7-2
TGCGCCAGCAGCATATCCGGACTCGCAGATTACAATGAGCAGTTCTTC	CASSISGLADYNEQFF	few	TRBJ2-1	16	-	TRBV5-1
TGTGCCAGCACCGGTCACGGCAATGAGCAGTTCTTC	CASTGHGNEQFF	-	TRBJ2-1	12	-	TRBV5-5
TGTGCCAGCAGGAGGAGTGTAGGCACAGATACGCAGTATTTT	CASRRSVGTDTQYF	few	TRBJ2-3	14	-	TRBV6-1
TGCAGCGTTGAAGATCCGGGGACAGAGGCCTACGAGCAGTACTTC	CSVEDPGTEAYEQYF	many	TRBJ2-7	15	TRBD1	TRBV29-1
TGTGCCAGCAGTTTCCTGGGGGGCAGCTATGGCTACACCTTC	CASSFLGGSYGYTF	-	TRBJ1-2	14	-	TRBV12-3/TRBV12-4
TGTGCCAGCTCACGACAGGTCTCCTACGAGCAGTACTTC	CASSRQVSYEQYF	-	TRBJ2-7	13	-	TRBV18
TGCGCCAGCAGCTTAGTGTACAGGGATACACCCCTCCACTTT	CASSLVYRDTPLHF	few	TRBJ1-6	14	-	TRBV5-1
TGTGCCATCAGTGAGAGGAGAGGGGAAGACTACGAGCAGTACTTC	CAISERRGEDYEQYF	few	TRBJ2-7	15	-	TRBV10-3
TGCGCCAGCAGCACGGGACAGTTCACAGATACGCAGTATTTT	CASSTGQFTDTQYF	few	TRBJ2-3	14	TRBD1	TRBV5-1
TGTGCCAGCAGTTCCAGGGACAGGGGGTTCTATGGCTACACCTTC	CASSSRDRGFYGYTF	few	TRBJ1-2	15	TRBD1	TRBV6-5
TGTGCCAGCAGCGTAGGCCCACAGGGAGGCCAGCCCCAGCATTTT	CASSVGPQGGQPQHF	few	TRBJ1-5	15	-	TRBV9
TGTGCCTGGAGTAGGGGGATCACTGAAGCTTTCTTT	CAWSRGITEAFF	few	TRBJ1-1	12	-	TRBV30
TGCAGCGAAATCGGGGGGGTTTATAATGAGCAGTTCTTC	CSEIGGVYNEQFF	-	TRBJ2-1	13	TRBD2	TRBV29-1
TGTGCCAGCAGTCTCACAGGGGGCGGTCCAGATACGCAGTATTTT	CASSLTGGGPDTQYF	-	TRBJ2-3	15	TRBD1	TRBV28
TGCAGTGCTAGACACGGACTAGCGGGGGTTGGGGCCAACGTCCTGACTTTC	CSARHGLAGVGANVLTF	-	TRBJ2-6	17	TRBD2	TRBV20-1
TGTGCCAGCAGCCGGGTCGGGGGGTCCTCCTACGAGCAGTACTTC	CASSRVGGSSYEQYF	few	TRBJ2-7	15	TRBD2	TRBV7-9
TGTGCCAGCAGTTACGTGGGGGGGGGCACCGGGGAGCTGTTTTTT	CASSYVGGGTGELFF	-	TRBJ2-2	15	TRBD2	TRBV6-5
TGTGCCAGCAGTTTAGTTGGGGGAGAGTCAAACAATGAGCAGTTCTTC	CASSLVGGESNNEQFF	-	TRBJ2-1	16	-	TRBV12-3/TRBV12-4
TGTGCCATCAGTGACAGGCAAGAGACCCAGTACTTC	CAISDRQETQYF	-	TRBJ2-5	12	-	TRBV10-3
TGTGCCAGCAGCTTACGCGGGTATAGCAATCAGCCCCAGCATTTT	CASSLRGYSNQPQHF	-	TRBJ1-5	15	-	TRBV11-2
TGCAGTGCTAGAGCCCCACAGGGCATCTCTGAAGCTTTCTTT	CSARAPQGISEAFF	-	TRBJ1-1	14	-	TRBV20-1
TGTGCCAGCAGCCCTGACAGGGGGCAGGGTGAGCATACGCAGTATTTT	CASSPDRGQGEHTQYF	-	TRBJ2-3	16	TRBD1	TRBV14
TGCAGTGCTAGGGCGCACCAAGGGCGAGGGGAGCAGTACTTC	CSARAHQGRGEQYF	few	TRBJ2-7	14	-	TRBV20-1
TGTGCCAGCAGTGCCCGGGACAGGGATTGGGATATCACAGATACGCAGTATTTT	CASSARDRDWDITDTQYF	-	TRBJ2-3	18	TRBD1	TRBV6-1
TGTGCCAGCAGCTCCGGCCGGGGGCTCCTGACCTACGAGCAGTACTTC	CASSSGRGLLTYEQYF	-	TRBJ2-7	16	-	TRBV5-6
TGCAGCGTTGATGGACTAGCGGGGGAGGCGAACACCGGGGAGCTGTTTTTT	CSVDGLAGEANTGELFF	-	TRBJ2-2	17	TRBD2	TRBV29-1
TGCAGTGCTAGGATACAGGGGGCGCAGGAGACCCAGTACTTC	CSARIQGAQETQYF	many	TRBJ2-5	14	TRBD1	TRBV20-1
TGTGCCAGCAGTTTAACAGGGTCGTTGGTCAATGAGCAGTTCTTC	CASSLTGSLVNEQFF	-	TRBJ2-1	15	-	TRBV27
TGTGCCAGCAGCGCTGGGGCCGCCTCCTACAATGAGCAGTTCTTC	CASSAGAASYNEQFF	-	TRBJ2-1	15	-	TRBV5-8
TGTGCCAGCAGCTTCGGGGGGATACCCTACGAGCAGTACTTC	CASSFGGIPYEQYF	few	TRBJ2-7	14	TRBD2	TRBV7-3
TGTGCCATCAGTGAGCGGCTGGGCGAGCAGTTCTTC	CAISERLGEQFF	-	TRBJ2-1	12	-	TRBV10-3
TGCAGTGCTTCCCGACAGAACACTGAAGCTTTCTTT	CSASRQNTEAFF	many	TRBJ1-1	12	-	TRBV20-1
TGCAGTGCTGCTCGCCTGGAGGGCTACAATGAGCAGTTCTTC	CSAARLEGYNEQFF	-	TRBJ2-1	14	-	TRBV20-1
TGCGCCAGCAGGGGTATCTCGGAGACCCAGTACTTC	CASRGISETQYF	-	TRBJ2-5	12	-	TRBV10-2
TGTGCCAGTAAATTTGAGGCTGCTGGGGGAACCTACGAGCAGTACTTC	CASKFEAAGGTYEQYF	-	TRBJ2-7	16	-	TRBV12-3/TRBV12-4
TGTGCCATCAGTGATGCAAGGGGGACTAATGAAAAACTGTTTTTT	CAISDARGTNEKLFF	-	TRBJ1-4	15	-	TRBV10-3
TGTGCCAGCAGCTCCTACAGGCTAGCCAAAAACATTCAGTACTTC	CASSSYRLAKNIQYF	-	TRBJ2-4	15	-	TRBV7-9
TGTGCCAGCAGCGTAGGGACAGGGGGCGGGGGGAATGAGCAGTTCTTC	CASSVGTGGGGNEQFF	-	TRBJ2-1	16	TRBD1	TRBV9
TGTGCCAGCGGATTCCGGGACAGTAGCTCCTACGAGCAGTACTTC	CASGFRDSSSYEQYF	-	TRBJ2-7	15	TRBD1	TRBV5-6
TGCGCCAGCAGGCTGGACGGAGGCTACGAGCAGTACTTC	CASRLDGGYEQYF	-	TRBJ2-7	13	-	TRBV5-1